The 21 T cell receptor beta chains in this list originate from one sample, sequenced in a study of identical twins. TCRdb called the 5' RACE reads again in MiXCR, with one record for every CDR3 protein. Here the sample spans about 520,000 distinct CDR3 sequences, 20% to 25% being singletons. The same sample was also studied in work on T cells expressing NK-cell markers.

Sequencing used CD4+ T cells sorted from blood. The receptors shown here come from a woman younger than 35 in good health.

The chain couples TRBV12-3 or TRBV12-4 to TRBJ2-3; D might be TRBD2 (6 bases). The CDR3 has 15 residues. V gave up 3 bases and J gave up 3 bases, with 13 bases separating them. The DNA of the CDR3 is TGTGCCAGCAGTTTTCATCGGGGACTTACAGATACGCAGTATTTT. This codes for CASSFHRGLTDTQYF.

This clonotype was detected many times. The rearrangement links TRBV20-1 to TRBJ2-7, with D maybe TRBD1 (5 bases). Germline V gene sequence: CDR1 DFQATT, CDR2 SNEGSKA (reference sequence). This CDR3 comprises 14 residues. Trimming pared 6 bases from V and 0 bases from J, leaving 15 bases between. CDR3 in DNA: TGCAGTGCGCGGCTGACAGCAGGCTCCTACGAGCAGTACTTC. It is translated as CSARLTAGSYEQYF.

This clonotype has just a few counts. V usage is TRBV2 and J usage is TRBJ1-5; 7 bases are a match to TRBD1. Germline loops: CDR1 SNHLY, CDR2 FYNNEI. Germline trimming cut 6 bases from V and 0 bases from J; bases unmatched to any gene: 5. The CDR3 loop spans 15 amino acids. In nucleotides, the CDR3 is TGTGCCAGCAGAGACAGGGCCGTTAGCAATCAGCCCCAGCATTTT. It specifies CASRDRAVSNQPQHF.

V gene TRBV15 combines with J gene TRBJ2-7; TRBD2 aligns across 13 bases. Trimming took 3 bases from V and 5 from J; bases not matched to a gene: 13. The CDR3 is made up of 18 amino acids. CDR1 and CDR2 (germline): LNHNV, YYDKDF (reference sequence). As DNA, the CDR3 is TGTGCCACCAGCAGGGGGGCCCTGGGACTAGCGGGAACCCACGAGCAGTACTTC. Amino acid sequence: CATSRGALGLAGTHEQYF.

This clonotype was seen at least ten times. The chain is built from TRBV20-1 and TRBJ1-6; the match to TRBD1 covers 7 bases. Germline-derived CDR1 and CDR2 are DFQATT and SNEGSKA (reference sequence). The trim removed 2 bases at V and 12 bases at J, leaving 13 bases unmatched. The CDR3 spans 15 residues. The CDR3 DNA follows: TGCAGTGCTAGACGGGGGGGGACAGATGAAAGACCCCTCCACTTT. It yields the protein CSARRGGTDERPLHF.

This clonotype showed up just a few times. DNA of the CDR3: TGTGCCAGCAGTTACAGTATGAGTAGCGTTCTGGAGACCCAGTACTTC. Translating gives CASSYSMSSVLETQYF. The chain employs TRBV6-5 and TRBJ2-5, with D possibly being TRBD2 (5 bases). The V and J ends lost 2 bases and 5 bases respectively, with 18 bases between them. CDR3 length: 16 residues. Germline loops: CDR1 MNHEY, CDR2 SVGAGI.

This rearrangement joins TRBV6-2 or TRBV6-3 to TRBJ2-7, with 16 bases that match TRBD2. The CDR3 has 21 residues. The V gene end was trimmed by 6 bases and the J gene end by 0 bases; junction bases not matched to a gene: 17. CDR1 and CDR2 from the germline V gene are MNHEY and SVGEGT. This chain's CDR3 is CASSHPPGLAGGPLGSYEQYF. The CDR3 region has the DNA TGTGCCAGCAGCCACCCTCCGGGACTAGCGGGAGGGCCGCTGGGCTCCTACGAGCAGTACTTC.

In its sample, this clonotype was seen a few times. V and J are TRBV7-2 and TRBJ2-3; weak D call: TRBD2 (6 bases). V was pared by 3 bases and J by 2 bases, with 12 bases between. This CDR3 region has 15 residues. Per germline, CDR1 SGHTA and CDR2 FQGNSA. The CDR3 DNA sequence: TGTGCCAGCAGCTTTGGAGGGGAGTACACAGATACGCAGTATTTT. Amino acids: CASSFGGEYTDTQYF.

V and J are TRBV3-1 and TRBJ2-7, with 7 nucleotides matching TRBD2. The ends lost 4 bases at V and 2 bases at J; junction bases unmatched: 8. This CDR3 contains 15 residues. The germline CDR1 and CDR2 sequences are LGHDT and YNNKEL (reference sequence). The CDR3 sequence is CASSLLGRGAYEQYF. The CDR3 DNA is TGTGCCAGCAGCCTCCTGGGGAGGGGTGCCTACGAGCAGTACTTC.

This clonotype was seen more than once but under ten times. This chain connects TRBV9 to TRBJ2-1, with D perhaps being TRBD1 or TRBD2 (5 bases each). This CDR3 comprises 15 residues. Trimming cost V 4 bases and J 6 bases, with 17 bases left between them. In germline, CDR1 is SGDLS, CDR2 YYNGEE. The CDR3 DNA follows: TGTGCCAGCAGCCTACGCCCGGGACCCAGCAATGAGCAGTTCTTC. It specifies CASSLRPGPSNEQFF.

The chain combines TRBV20-1 with TRBJ1-1; D is possibly TRBD1 (6 bases). The germline V and J ends were trimmed by 6 bases and 6 bases, with 20 bases remaining between them. This CDR3 has 14 residues. Germline CDR1 reads DFQATT; CDR2 reads SNEGSKA (reference sequence). The CDR3 coding sequence is TGCAGTGCCAGGAAGGGGGGGGCTAACCCTGAAGCTTTCTTT. It specifies CSARKGGANPEAFF.

This clonotype was seen only a few times. The chain recombines TRBV10-3 with TRBJ2-7; 11 nucleotides agree with TRBD2. The V and J ends lost 5 bases and 9 bases, in that order; junction bases with no gene match: 9. This CDR3 comprises 14 residues. Per the germline V gene, CDR1 is ENHRY and CDR2 is SYGVKD. In DNA form, the CDR3 reads TGTGCCATCAGTCTTACTAGCGGGAGCGGAGGGCAGTACTTC. It codes for CAISLTSGSGGQYF.

This clonotype appeared a few times. The V gene is TRBV3-1, the J gene TRBJ2-7; TRBD2 is a possible D gene (6 bases). The CDR3 length is 16 residues. V gave up 6 bases and J gave up 0 bases, with 18 bases separating them. CDR1 and CDR2 (germline): LGHDT, YNNKEL (reference sequence). DNA of the CDR3: TGTGCCAGCAGTGCAACCCCGGGACTGTACTCCTACGAGCAGTACTTC. Its translation: CASSATPGLYSYEQYF.

The chain links TRBV12-3 or TRBV12-4 to TRBJ1-2; no clear D gene. The CDR3 runs to 14 residues. The germline V and J ends were trimmed by 3 bases and 6 bases, with 14 bases remaining between them. The CDR3 region has the DNA TGTGCCAGCAGTTTGGGTTGGAGGGTCAATGGCTACACCTTC. Translation gives CASSLGWRVNGYTF.

This clonotype has a handful of counts. The rearrangement uses TRBV7-9 and TRBJ2-1, with TRBD1 matching 10 bases. In germline, CDR1 is SEHNR, CDR2 FQNEAQ (reference sequence). V gave up 5 bases and J gave up 6 bases; unmatched junction bases: 4. The CDR3 is made up of 14 amino acids. As DNA, the CDR3 is TGTGCCAGCAGCCGACAGGGGGCGTCCAATGAGCAGTTCTTC. Its protein product is CASSRQGASNEQFF.

This clonotype was recorded a few times. The gene calls are TRBV10-3 and TRBJ1-1; a weak D match, TRBD1 (6 bases). V dropped 3 bases and J dropped 2 bases, with 13 bases sitting between them. CDR1 and CDR2 from the germline V gene are ENHRY and SYGVKD. The CDR3 consists of 15 residues. This chain's CDR3 is CAISDSLQGNTEAFF. CDR3 nucleotide sequence: TGTGCCATCAGTGATAGTCTACAGGGAAACACTGAAGCTTTCTTT.

The chain uses TRBV7-9 and TRBJ2-2, with 7 bases lining up with TRBD1. The J segment lost 4 bases and the V segment lost 1 base, leaving 0 bases of the junction unmatched. This CDR3 region has 14 residues. Germline V gene sequence: CDR1 SEHNR, CDR2 FQNEAQ (reference sequence). This CDR3 reads CASSLGDSTGELFF. The DNA for the CDR3 is TGTGCCAGCAGCTTAGGGGACAGCACCGGGGAGCTGTTTTTT.

The chain couples TRBV19 to TRBJ1-5; weak D call: TRBD1 (6 bases). Between the trimmed V and J ends, which lost 4 bases and 4 bases, there was a span of 17 bases. The CDR3 sequence is 16 residues long. Germline V gene lookup returns CDR1 LNHDA and CDR2 SQIVND (reference sequence). In nucleotides, the CDR3 is TGTGCCAGTAGTAGCTTGGTGAGGACAGCTAATCAGCCCCAGCATTTT. Translation gives CASSSLVRTANQPQHF. The complete variable domain, with remaining parts taken from reference TRBV19 and TRBJ1-5, reads DGGITQSPKYLFRKEGQNVTLSCEQNLNHDAMYWYRQDPGQGLRLIYYSQIVNDFQKGDIAEGYSVSREKKESFPLTVTSAQKNPTAFYLCASSSLVRTANQPQHFGDGTRLSIL.

This clonotype was counted a few times. The genes are TRBV20-1 and TRBJ2-3, with D possibly called TRBD1 or TRBD2 (5 bases each). This CDR3 has 13 amino acids. Germline-derived CDR1 and CDR2 are DFQATT and SNEGSKA (reference sequence). Trimming stripped 5 bases from V and 1 base from J, with 10 bases between. CDR3 sequence: CSAGTVGTDTQYF. CDR3 coding DNA: TGCAGTGCTGGGACCGTTGGCACAGATACGCAGTATTTT.

The rearrangement joins TRBV6-2 or TRBV6-3 to TRBJ1-2; TRBD1 might be the D (5 bases). Germline V lookup: CDR1 MNHEY, CDR2 SVGEGT. V gave up 8 bases and J gave up 6 bases, with 10 bases separating them. The CDR3 sequence is 11 residues long. CDR3 sequence reads: CASGRVHGYTF. Here the CDR3 DNA reads TGTGCCAGCGGCAGGGTCCATGGCTACACCTTC.

This clonotype was detected only a few times. It is unclear where the CDR3 begins or ends on the DNA, so no DNA is shown, and the CDR3 is as TCRdb lists it. CDR3 sequence: CASSLGGGFSYEQYFGYF. V usage is TRBV5-6 and J usage is TRBJ2-7; TRBD1 is the table's D call and was not checked against the DNA. The CDR3 region is 18 residues in length, termini included. Germline V CDR1 and CDR2: SGHDT, YYEEEE.